These 20 T cell receptor gamma chains share one sample of origin, sequenced in a study of gamma delta lymphoproliferative disorders and STAT genes. TCRdb re-called clones from the multiplex PCR reads using CATT. The sample includes 2,200 or so gamma-chain clones, over 8% of them seen just once. PBMCs from patients and controls supplied the genomic DNA for sequencing. Specimen: blood. These receptors originate from a human donor with gamma-delta T-cell large granular lymphocyte leukemia.

This clone was found a few times. The chain joins TRGV2 to TRGJ1 or TRGJ2. TCRdb supplies no J gene; here it was assigned by aligning the nucleotide sequence to germline. This CDR3 comprises 11 residues. V dropped 0 bases and J dropped 12; count of bases not matched to a gene: 5. Germline V CDR1 and CDR2: EGSNGY, YDSYNSKV. CDR3 in amino acids: CATWDGHGKLF. The CDR3 region has the DNA TGTGCCACCTGGGACGGGCATGGGAAACTCTTT.

By proportion, this clone is medium-sized. This sequence joins TRGV2 and TRGJP2. TCRdb offers no J gene call, so here the DNA was matched to germline to obtain one. Germline V gives CDR1 EGSNGY, CDR2 YDSYNSKV. The CDR3 is made up of 13 amino acids. The V and J ends lost 3 bases and 6 bases, in that order; junction bases with no gene match: 4. CDR3 sequence: CATWDRGDWIKTF. The CDR3 nucleotides read TGTGCCACCTGGGACCGGGGTGATTGGATCAAGACGTTT.

By frequency in the sample, this clone is medium-sized. The J gene went uncalled, whereas the V gene is TRGV2. Germline V gene data show CDR1 as EGSNGY and CDR2 as YDSYNSKV. The CDR3 spans 11 residues. The DNA of the CDR3 is TGTGCCACCTGGGCCGGCGGTAGGGAACTCTTT. This translates into CATWAGGRELF.

This clone is classed as medium-sized. V is TRGV4 and J is TRGJ1 or TRGJ2. As TCRdb names no J gene, one was assigned here on the basis of a DNA match to germline. The CDR3 runs to 15 residues. V dropped 6 bases and J dropped 5; count of bases not matched to a gene: 16. From germline, CDR1 is EGSTGY and CDR2 YDSYTSSV. This chain's CDR3 is CATWSGSNIDYKKLF. The CDR3, as DNA: TGTGCCACCTGGTCGGGTTCTAACATTGATTATAAGAAACTCTTT.

There are a few counts of this clone. The V call is TRGV2, the J call TRGJP2. TCRdb leaves out the J gene; it was filled in here by matching the DNA to germline. V lost 9 bases to trimming and J lost 9 bases; unmatched junction nucleotides: 7. The germline CDR1 and CDR2 sequences are EGSNGY and YDSYNSKV. The CDR3 runs to 11 residues. The CDR3: CATPDNWIKTF. In nucleotides, the CDR3 is TGTGCCACCCCAGACAATTGGATCAAGACGTTT.

This clone is medium-sized within its sample. This CDR3 is also generated by other DNA sequences in the sample. V gene TRGV4 combines with J gene TRGJ1 or TRGJ2. TCRdb leaves out the J gene; it was filled in here by matching the DNA to germline. This CDR3 spans 11 amino acids. Germline loops: CDR1 EGSTGY, CDR2 YDSYTSSV. After removal of 0 bases from V and 11 bases from J, the junction contained 4 bases not matched to a gene. In nucleotides, the CDR3 is TGTGCCACCTGGGATGGGCCGGAGAAACTCTTT. This translates into CATWDGPEKLF.

This clone is medium-sized. The rearrangement joins TRGV2 to TRGJP2. Assignment of the J gene here rests on matching the DNA to germline, because TCRdb gives none. Germline V gives CDR1 EGSNGY, CDR2 YDSYNSKV. This CDR3 has 14 residues. V shed 4 bases and J 6 bases; nucleotides not matched to a gene: 8. The CDR3: CATWDASRDWIKTF. The CDR3, as DNA: TGTGCCACCTGGGATGCAAGTCGTGATTGGATCAAGACGTTT.

Sample share makes this clone medium-sized. The rearrangement joins TRGV3 to TRGJ1 or TRGJ2. TCRdb leaves out the J gene; it was filled in here by matching the DNA to germline. Germline-derived CDR1 and CDR2 are VTNTFY and YDVSTARD (reference sequence). J lost 5 bases, V lost 3 bases, and 4 bases had no gene match. This CDR3 region has 12 residues. CDR3 DNA: TGTGCCACCTGGGACTACAATTATAAGAAACTCTTT. This translates into CATWDYNYKKLF.

CDR3 sequence reads: CATWDRPPTFYYKKLF. In DNA, the CDR3 is TGTGCCACCTGGGATAGGCCCCCGACTTTTTATTATAAGAAACTCTTT. The genes are TRGV8 and TRGJ1 or TRGJ2. The J gene comes from matching the DNA to germline here; TCRdb lacks it. CDR1 and CDR2 (germline): VENAVY, YDSYNSRV. This CDR3 comprises 16 residues. Germline trimming cut 0 bases from V and 3 bases from J; bases unmatched to any gene: 11.

This clone has only a few counts. Called V gene: TRGV9; the J gene was not called. In germline, CDR1 is GITISATS, CDR2 ISYDGTV (reference sequence). The CDR3 runs to 9 residues. The CDR3 sequence: CALWEVQLF. Here the CDR3 DNA reads TGTGCCTTGTGGGAGGTGCAACTCTTT.

This clone has just a few counts. The gene calls are TRGV4 and TRGJ1 or TRGJ2. The J gene, missing from TCRdb, was assigned here through DNA to germline matching. Trimming removed 2 bases from V and 0 bases from J; junction bases left unmatched: 13. CDR3 length: 17 residues. Germline CDR1 reads EGSTGY; CDR2 reads YDSYTSSV. The CDR3 here is CATWDEEFGQNYYKKLF. DNA for the CDR3: TGTGCCACCTGGGATGAGGAGTTCGGCCAGAATTATTATAAGAAACTCTTT.

This clone is deemed medium-sized (0.01 to 0.1%). The V and J genes are TRGV4 and TRGJ1 or TRGJ2. TCRdb records no J gene; here it was assigned by comparing the DNA to germline. Germline CDR1 and CDR2: EGSTGY and YDSYTSSV. The length of the CDR3 is 14 residues. V lost 0 bases, J lost 2 bases, and 4 bases stayed unmatched. The CDR3 region is CATWDGPYYYKKLF. In DNA form, the CDR3 reads TGTGCCACCTGGGATGGGCCCTATTATTATAAGAAACTCTTT.

Relative to its sample, this clone is medium-sized (0.01 to 0.1%). The V gene is TRGV8, the J gene TRGJ1 or TRGJ2. The J gene is not listed in TCRdb, so it was assigned here from a DNA match to germline. This CDR3 region has 10 residues. CDR1 and CDR2 (germline): VENAVY, YDSYNSRV. With V trimmed by 3 bases and J by 11 bases, 4 bases remained unmatched. In nucleotides, the CDR3 is TGTGCCACCTGGGATTACCAGAAACTCTTT. Protein sequence: CATWDYQKLF.

The rearrangement joins TRGV4 to TRGJ1 or TRGJ2. TCRdb lists no J gene, so it was determined here by aligning the DNA to germline. Germline V gene data show CDR1 as EGSTGY and CDR2 as YDSYTSSV. V lost 9 bases, J lost 3 bases, and 5 bases stayed unmatched. The length of the CDR3 is 11 residues. The CDR3 here is CATRCYYKKLF. DNA for the CDR3: TGTGCCACCCGATGTTATTATAAGAAACTCTTT.

This clone is judged medium-sized (0.01 to 0.1%). V usage is TRGV2 and J usage is TRGJ1 or TRGJ2. No J segment appears in TCRdb, so it was assigned here by matching the sequence to germline. V was pared by 0 bases and J by 10 bases, with 3 bases of the junction left unmatched. The germline gives CDR1 EGSNGY, CDR2 YDSYNSKV. This CDR3 region has 11 residues. The CDR3 here is CATWDGQKKLF. CDR3 nucleotide sequence: TGTGCCACCTGGGACGGGCAGAAGAAACTCTTT.

Note on this clone: This may arise from a read error, as a much more abundant clone is one base away. The chain joins TRGV4 to TRGJ1 or TRGJ2. TCRdb gives no J gene; it was assigned here by matching the DNA to germline. Germline V lookup: CDR1 EGSTGY, CDR2 YDSYTSSV. There are 10 residues in the CDR3. J was trimmed by 12 bases and V by 9 bases; bases with no gene match: 11. In DNA form, the CDR3 reads TGTGCCACCACATTAGGTGGGAAACTCTTT. It translates to CATTLGGKLF.

This clone was recorded a few times. This sequence joins TRGV3 and TRGJ1 or TRGJ2. TCRdb gives no J gene; it was assigned here by matching the DNA to germline. The CDR3 length is 11 residues. The V segment lost 11 bases and the J segment 3 bases; nucleotides outside the gene matches: 7. In germline, CDR1 is VTNTFY, CDR2 YDVSTARD (reference sequence). The CDR3 DNA reads TGTGCCATCAACCCTTATTATAAGAAACTCTTT. This translates into CAINPYYKKLF.

This chain connects TRGV4 to TRGJ1 or TRGJ2. Since TCRdb gives no J gene, matching the DNA to germline was used here to assign it. The CDR3 is 12 amino acids. J lost 7 bases, V lost 3 bases, and 6 bases had no gene match. Germline CDR1 and CDR2: EGSTGY and YDSYTSSV. DNA of the CDR3: TGTGCCACCTGGGATTATGAATATAAGAAACTCTTT. Its translation is CATWDYEYKKLF.

This clone was observed a handful of times. The rearrangement joins TRGV3 to TRGJ1 or TRGJ2. The J gene, left out of TCRdb, was set here by checking the DNA against germline. This CDR3 contains 12 residues. Germline-derived CDR1 and CDR2 are VTNTFY and YDVSTARD (reference sequence). Losses at the gene ends were 5 bases for V and 2 bases for J; bases not matched to a gene: 3. CDR3 coding DNA: TGTGCCACCTGGGTGTATTATTATAAGAAACTCTTT. Protein: CATWVYYYKKLF.

The J gene is TRGJP1, the V gene TRGV2. No J segment appears in TCRdb, so it was assigned here by matching the sequence to germline. The CDR3 consists of 17 residues. V dropped 0 bases and J dropped 5; count of bases not matched to a gene: 12. Germline assignment: CDR1 EGSNGY and CDR2 YDSYNSKV. The CDR3: CATWDGPGFRTGWFKIF. The CDR3 DNA reads as TGTGCCACCTGGGACGGGCCGGGATTTAGGACTGGTTGGTTCAAGATATTT.